A selection of T cell receptor beta chains follows, all from one sample in a study of control samples from healthy donors and cancer patients. This table comes from immunoSEQ multiplex PCR, and its TCRdb copy is limited to in-frame clones, with some not included. Of about 96,000 clones listed, over 85% are singletons. Sequencing was performed on blood. These receptors all come from a man aged 18 to 30 in good health. Each CDR3 is given with its conserved first and last residue. D genes are given only for firm matches. Clone size is not always given. Where it is, it says once, few, many or a class for expanded clones.

abundance	d_gene	v_gene	j_gene	CDR3aa	CDR3nt
-	TRBD1	TRBV10-3	TRBJ1-2	CAISDGAGDRGLIYGYTF	TGTGCCATCAGTGATGGGGCGGGGGACAGGGGGCTTATTTATGGCTACACCTTC
-	-	TRBV7-9	TRBJ2-3	CASNDGDTQYF	TGTGCCAGCAATGACGGGGATACGCAGTATTTT
-	TRBD1	TRBV4-1	TRBJ2-3	CASSQVGTGGGADTQYF	TGCGCCAGCAGCCAAGTGGGGACAGGGGGGGGCGCAGATACGCAGTATTTT
-	-	TRBV7-2	TRBJ1-5	CASSLGGSSNQPQHF	TGTGCCAGCAGCTTGGGGGGGAGTAGCAATCAGCCCCAGCATTTT
-	-	TRBV19	TRBJ1-1	CASTGGLSNTEAFF	TGTGCCAGTACGGGGGGTCTTTCGAACACTGAAGCTTTCTTT
-	-	TRBV5-1	TRBJ1-1	CASSLKPRQFTEAFF	TGCGCCAGCAGCTTGAAACCCCGACAGTTCACTGAAGCTTTCTTT
-	-	TRBV6-1	TRBJ1-5	CASSESSLGNQPQHF	TGTGCCAGCAGTGAATCCTCCCTAGGTAATCAGCCCCAGCATTTT
-	TRBD1	TRBV2	TRBJ1-2	CASNQQGRAKGYTF	TGTGCCAGCAACCAACAGGGGAGGGCGAAGGGCTACACCTTC
-	-	TRBV7-9	TRBJ2-7	CASSWGNYEQYF	TGTGCCAGCAGCTGGGGGAACTACGAGCAGTACTTC
-	-	TRBV10-3	TRBJ1-3	CATAAGNTIYF	TGTGCCACCGCAGCTGGAAACACCATATATTTT
-	TRBD1	TRBV11-1	TRBJ2-5	CASSPVDREETQYF	TGTGCCAGCAGCCCAGTCGACAGGGAGGAGACCCAGTACTTC
-	-	TRBV25-1	TRBJ1-1	CASSGHRTEAFF	TGTGCCAGCAGTGGGCATCGGACTGAAGCTTTCTTT
-	-	TRBV5-4	TRBJ1-1	CASRKGHVNTEAFF	TGTGCCAGCAGGAAGGGACATGTGAACACTGAAGCTTTCTTT
-	-	TRBV18	TRBJ2-1	CASSRRAKNEQFF	TGTGCCAGCTCACGAAGGGCTAAGAATGAGCAGTTCTTC
-	-	TRBV4-1	TRBJ1-1	CASSQGDLNTEAFF	TGCGCCAGCAGCCAAGGAGACTTGAACACTGAAGCTTTCTTT
-	TRBD2	TRBV7-2	TRBJ2-1	CASSLENSGSSEQFF	TGTGCCAGCAGCTTAGAGAATAGCGGGAGCTCTGAGCAGTTCTTC
-	-	TRBV5-4	TRBJ2-3	CASSSGVATDTQYF	TGTGCCAGCAGCTCCGGGGTCGCCACAGATACGCAGTATTTT
-	TRBD1	TRBV27	TRBJ1-6	CASSLRDSFNSPLHF	TGTGCCAGCAGTTTAAGGGACAGTTTTAATTCACCCCTCCACTTT
-	TRBD1	TRBV19	TRBJ1-1	CASSPRQGTIEAFF	TGTGCCAGTAGCCCCCGACAGGGAACAATTGAAGCTTTCTTT
once	TRBD1	TRBV7-2	TRBJ1-2	CASSTRFGTGAGYTF	TGTGCCAGCAGCACTAGATTCGGGACAGGGGCTGGCTACACCTTC
-	TRBD2	TRBV6-2/TRBV6-3	TRBJ2-5	CASSFSSGRGPRGTQYF	TGTGCCAGCAGTTTCAGTAGCGGGAGGGGTCCAAGAGGGACCCAGTACTTC
-	-	TRBV18	TRBJ1-6	CASSPRGRGPLHF	TGTGCCAGCTCTCCTAGGGGACGAGGGCCCCTCCACTTT